Below are 7 T cell receptor beta chains sequenced from a single sample in a study of shared clonotypes between healthy human individuals. Sequencing was performed with immunoSEQ multiplex PCR; in TCRdb, only in-frame clones are kept and a portion is missing. The sample shows roughly 700,000 clones, roughly 91% of them seen only once. Material: memory CD8+ T cells from PBMCs. Subset given: CD45RO+ cells pooled with CCR7-negative TemRA cells. The receptors originated from a man aged 18 to 30 in good health. Some clones in this sample may be carry-over from other donors' samples.

V and J are TRBV9 and TRBJ2-1; 10 bases fit TRBD2. After removal of 1 base from V and 8 bases from J, the junction contained 9 bases not matched to a gene. The CDR3 is 16 amino acids. CDR1 and CDR2 from the germline V gene are SGDLS and YYNGEE. The CDR3 DNA sequence: TGTGCCAGCAGCGTACTAGCGGGAGCTCGGTCCCATGAGCAGTTCTTC. Translated: CASSVLAGARSHEQFF.

The V and J genes are TRBV7-7 and TRBJ2-2; D remains unclear. The CDR3 contains 15 residues. Germline values: CDR1 SSHAT, CDR2 FNYEAQ (reference sequence). Trimming pared 2 bases from V and 3 bases from J, leaving 10 bases between. CDR3 amino acids: CASSLRSAYTGELFF. DNA for the CDR3: TGTGCCAGCAGCTTAAGGTCGGCGTACACCGGGGAGCTGTTTTTT.

This clone was counted only a few times. The chain is built from TRBV10-3 and TRBJ1-1, with D unclear. Germline CDR1 reads ENHRY; CDR2 reads SYGVKD. The CDR3 totals 13 residues. Trimming left V 1 base short and J 1 base short, with 4 bases between. CDR3 amino acids: CAISEYENTEAFF. The CDR3 DNA follows: TGTGCCATCAGTGAGTATGAGAACACTGAAGCTTTCTTT.

The chain links TRBV6-1 to TRBJ1-2, with D possibly matching TRBD1 (6 bases). The V and J ends lost 2 bases and 3 bases respectively, with 10 bases between them. CDR1 MNHNS and CDR2 SASEGT come from the germline V gene. This CDR3 is built from 14 residues. CDR3 residues: CASSEWTVDYGYTF. The CDR3 bases are TGTGCCAGCAGTGAATGGACAGTAGACTATGGCTACACCTTC.

This clone showed up many times. The sample has other DNA sequences that encode this CDR3 too. This chain uses TRBV5-4 with TRBJ2-1; D is ambiguous. The CDR3 loop spans 13 amino acids. Germline assignment: CDR1 SGHNT and CDR2 YYREEE (reference sequence). Between the trimmed V and J ends, which lost 1 base and 2 bases, there was a span of 4 bases. CDR3 residues: CASSLRAYNEQFF. The CDR3 bases are TGTGCCAGCAGCTTGCGGGCCTACAATGAGCAGTTCTTC.

J is TRBJ1-1 and V is TRBV25-1; no clear D gene. The CDR3 length is 14 residues. Trimming removed 1 base at V and 2 bases at J, with 8 bases between. The germline CDR1 and CDR2 sequences are MGHDK and SYGVNS. In DNA form, the CDR3 reads TGTGCCAGCAGTGAATGGAAGGGAAACACTGAAGCTTTCTTT. It codes for CASSEWKGNTEAFF.

This chain uses TRBV19 with TRBJ2-5; the D gene could be TRBD1 or TRBD2 (5 bases each). V was cut by 7 bases and J by 2 bases, with 17 bases left in between. This CDR3 has 15 amino acids. Germline lookup yields CDR1 LNHDA and CDR2 SQIVND (reference sequence). The CDR3: CASTVRGSPQETQYF. CDR3 bases: TGTGCCAGTACAGTACGGGGCTCTCCGCAAGAGACCCAGTACTTC.